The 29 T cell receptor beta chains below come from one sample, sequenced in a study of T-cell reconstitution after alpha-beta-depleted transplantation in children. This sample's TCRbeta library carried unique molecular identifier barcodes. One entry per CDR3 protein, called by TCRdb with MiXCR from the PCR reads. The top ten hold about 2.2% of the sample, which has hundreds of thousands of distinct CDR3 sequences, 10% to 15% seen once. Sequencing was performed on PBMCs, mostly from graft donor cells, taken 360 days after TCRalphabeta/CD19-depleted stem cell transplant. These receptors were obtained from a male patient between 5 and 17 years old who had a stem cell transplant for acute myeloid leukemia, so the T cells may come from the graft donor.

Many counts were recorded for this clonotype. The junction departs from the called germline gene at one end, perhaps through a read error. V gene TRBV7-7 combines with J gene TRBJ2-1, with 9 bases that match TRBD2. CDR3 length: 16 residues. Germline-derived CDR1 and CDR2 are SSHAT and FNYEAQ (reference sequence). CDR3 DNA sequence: TGTGCTAGCAGCTTAGATGCGGGAGGGCCGGACAATGAGCAGTTCTTC. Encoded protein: CASSLDAGGPDNEQFF. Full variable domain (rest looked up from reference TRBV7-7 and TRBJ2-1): GAGVSQSPRYKVTKRGQDVTLRCDPISSHATLYWYQQALGQGPEFLTYFNYEAQPDKSGLPSDRFSAERPEGSISTLTIQRTEQRDSAMYRCASSLDAGGPDNEQFFGPGTRLTVL.

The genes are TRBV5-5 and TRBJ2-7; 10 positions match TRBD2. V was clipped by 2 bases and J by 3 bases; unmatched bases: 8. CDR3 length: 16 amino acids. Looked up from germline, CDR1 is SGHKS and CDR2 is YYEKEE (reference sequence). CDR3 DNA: TGTGCCAGCAGCTTTAGTCTAGCGGGAGCGGTCTACGAGCAGTACTTC. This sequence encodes CASSFSLAGAVYEQYF. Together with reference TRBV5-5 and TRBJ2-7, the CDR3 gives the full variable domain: DAGVTQSPTHLIKTRGQQVTLRCSPISGHKSVSWYQQVLGQGPQFIFQYYEKEERGRGNFPDRFSARQFPNYSSELNVNALLLGDSALYLCASSFSLAGAVYEQYFGPGTRLTVT.

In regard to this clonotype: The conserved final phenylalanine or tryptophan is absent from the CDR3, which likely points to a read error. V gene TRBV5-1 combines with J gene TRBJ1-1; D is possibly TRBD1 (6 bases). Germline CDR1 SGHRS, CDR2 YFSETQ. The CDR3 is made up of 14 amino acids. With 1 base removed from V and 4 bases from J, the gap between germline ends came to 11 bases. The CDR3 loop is CASSLTGWATEAFS. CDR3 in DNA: TGCGCCAGCAGCTTGACAGGGTGGGCCACTGAAGCTTTCTCT.

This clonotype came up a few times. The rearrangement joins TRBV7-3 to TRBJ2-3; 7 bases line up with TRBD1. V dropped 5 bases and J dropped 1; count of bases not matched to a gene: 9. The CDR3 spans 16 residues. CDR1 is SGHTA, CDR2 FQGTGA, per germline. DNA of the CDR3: TGTGCCAGCAGCCCCGGAAGGGGGCTTGGCACAGATACGCAGTATTTT. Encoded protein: CASSPGRGLGTDTQYF. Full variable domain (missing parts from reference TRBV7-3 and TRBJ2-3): GAGVSQTPSNKVTEKGKYVELRCDPISGHTALYWYRQSLGQGPEFLIYFQGTGAADDSGLPNDRFFAVRPEGSVSTLKIQRTERGDSAVYLCASSPGRGLGTDTQYFGPGTRLTVL.

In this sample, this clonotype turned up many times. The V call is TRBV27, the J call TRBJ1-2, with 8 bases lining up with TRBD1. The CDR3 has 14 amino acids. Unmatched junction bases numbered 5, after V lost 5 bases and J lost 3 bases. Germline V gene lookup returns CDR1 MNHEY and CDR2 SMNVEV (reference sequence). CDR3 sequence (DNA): TGTGCCAGCAGTCCGGGGACAGGATACTATGGCTACACCTTC. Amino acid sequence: CASSPGTGYYGYTF.

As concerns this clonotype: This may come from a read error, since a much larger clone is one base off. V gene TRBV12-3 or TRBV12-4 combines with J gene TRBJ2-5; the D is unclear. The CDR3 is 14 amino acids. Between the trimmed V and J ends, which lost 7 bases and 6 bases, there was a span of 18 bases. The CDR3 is CASNLQTSQQTQYF. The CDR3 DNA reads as TGTGCCAGCAATCTACAGACAAGTCAACAGACCCAGTACTTC.

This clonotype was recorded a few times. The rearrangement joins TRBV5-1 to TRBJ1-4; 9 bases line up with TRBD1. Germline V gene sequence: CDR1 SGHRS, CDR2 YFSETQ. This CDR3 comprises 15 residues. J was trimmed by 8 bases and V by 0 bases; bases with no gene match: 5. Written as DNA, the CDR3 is TGCGCCAGCAGCTTGGACAGGGGGCTATGGGAAAAACTGTTTTTT. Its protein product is CASSLDRGLWEKLFF.

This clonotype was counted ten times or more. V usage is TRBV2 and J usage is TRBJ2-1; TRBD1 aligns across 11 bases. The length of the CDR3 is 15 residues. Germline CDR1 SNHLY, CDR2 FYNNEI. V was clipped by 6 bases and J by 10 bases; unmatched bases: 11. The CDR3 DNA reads TGTGCCAGCAGAACCCCGGGACAGGGGGTTACCGAGCAGTTCTTC. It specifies CASRTPGQGVTEQFF.

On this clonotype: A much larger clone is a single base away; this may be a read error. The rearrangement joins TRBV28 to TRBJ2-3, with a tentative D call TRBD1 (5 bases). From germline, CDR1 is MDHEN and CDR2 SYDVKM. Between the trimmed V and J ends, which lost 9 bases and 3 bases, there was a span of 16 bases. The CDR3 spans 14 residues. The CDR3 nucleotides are TGTGCCAGAAGTGCGACAGTAACAACAGATACGCAGTATTTT. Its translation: CARSATVTTDTQYF.

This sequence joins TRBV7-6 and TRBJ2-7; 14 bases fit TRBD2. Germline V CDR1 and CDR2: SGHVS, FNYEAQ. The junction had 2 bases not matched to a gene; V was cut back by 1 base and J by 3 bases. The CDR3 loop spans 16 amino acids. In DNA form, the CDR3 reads TGTGCCAGCAGCTTAGGACTAGCGGGAGGGATCTACGAGCAGTACTTC. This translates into CASSLGLAGGIYEQYF.

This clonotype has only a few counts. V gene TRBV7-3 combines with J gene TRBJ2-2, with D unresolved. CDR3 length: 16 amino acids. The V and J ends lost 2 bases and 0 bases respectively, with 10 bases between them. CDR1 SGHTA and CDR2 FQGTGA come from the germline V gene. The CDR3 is CASSLGVGPNTGELFF. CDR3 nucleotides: TGTGCCAGCAGCTTAGGAGTGGGCCCGAACACCGGGGAGCTGTTTTTT.

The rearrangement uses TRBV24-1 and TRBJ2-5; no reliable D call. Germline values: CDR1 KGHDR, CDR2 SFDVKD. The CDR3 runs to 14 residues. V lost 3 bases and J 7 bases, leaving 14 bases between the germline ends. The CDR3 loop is CATSDRRSKGTQYF. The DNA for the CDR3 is TGTGCCACCAGTGATCGCCGGTCAAAGGGGACCCAGTACTTC.

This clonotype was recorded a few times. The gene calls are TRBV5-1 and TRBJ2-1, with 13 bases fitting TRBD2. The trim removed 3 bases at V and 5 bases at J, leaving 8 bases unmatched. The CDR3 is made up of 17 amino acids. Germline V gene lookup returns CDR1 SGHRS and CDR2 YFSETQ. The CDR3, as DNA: TGCGCCAGCAGCTCCTATACCGGGACTAGCGGGGACAATGAGCAGTTCTTC. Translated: CASSSYTGTSGDNEQFF.

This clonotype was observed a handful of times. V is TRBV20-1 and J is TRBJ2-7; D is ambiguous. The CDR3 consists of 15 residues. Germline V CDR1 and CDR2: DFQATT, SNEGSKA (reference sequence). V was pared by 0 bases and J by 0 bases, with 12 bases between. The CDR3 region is CSARDSKRGSYEQYF. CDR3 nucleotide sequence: TGCAGTGCTAGAGATAGTAAGCGTGGCTCCTACGAGCAGTACTTC.

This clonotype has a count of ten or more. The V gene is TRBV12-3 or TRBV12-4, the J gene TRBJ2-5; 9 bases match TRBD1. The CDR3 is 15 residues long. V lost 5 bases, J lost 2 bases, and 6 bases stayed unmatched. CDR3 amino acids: CASSLDRGGQETQYF. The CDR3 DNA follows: TGTGCCAGCAGTCTGGACAGGGGAGGACAAGAGACCCAGTACTTC.

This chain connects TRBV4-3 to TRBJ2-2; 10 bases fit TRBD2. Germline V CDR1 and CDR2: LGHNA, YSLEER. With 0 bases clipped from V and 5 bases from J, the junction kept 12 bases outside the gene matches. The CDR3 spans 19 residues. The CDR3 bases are TGCGCCAGCAGCCAAGATCTGGGTAGCGGGAGGTTGTTGACCGGGGAGCTGTTTTTT. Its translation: CASSQDLGSGRLLTGELFF.

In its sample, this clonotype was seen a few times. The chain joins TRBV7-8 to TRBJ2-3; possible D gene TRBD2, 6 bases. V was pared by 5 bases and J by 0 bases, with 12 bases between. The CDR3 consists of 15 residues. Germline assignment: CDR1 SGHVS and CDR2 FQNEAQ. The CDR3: CASSARETSTDTQYF. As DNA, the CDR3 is TGTGCCAGCAGCGCACGGGAGACTAGCACAGATACGCAGTATTTT. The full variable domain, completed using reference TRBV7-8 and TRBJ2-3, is GAGVSQSPRYKVAKRGQDVALRCDPISGHVSLFWYQQALGQGPEFLTYFQNEAQLDKSGLPSDRFFAERPEGSVSTLKIQRTQQEDSAVYLCASSARETSTDTQYFGPGTRLTVL.

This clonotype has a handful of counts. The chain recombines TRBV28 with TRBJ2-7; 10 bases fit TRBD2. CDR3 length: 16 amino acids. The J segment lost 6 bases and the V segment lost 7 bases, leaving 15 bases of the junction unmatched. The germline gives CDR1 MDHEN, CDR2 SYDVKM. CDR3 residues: CASKSVLAGGPIEQYF. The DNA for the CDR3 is TGTGCCAGCAAGTCCGTCTTAGCGGGAGGTCCCATCGAGCAGTACTTC.

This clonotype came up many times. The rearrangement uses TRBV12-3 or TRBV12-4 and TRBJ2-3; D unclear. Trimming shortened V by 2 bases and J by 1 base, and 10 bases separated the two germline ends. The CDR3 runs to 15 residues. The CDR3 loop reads CASSLHGVGTDTQYF. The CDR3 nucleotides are TGTGCCAGCAGTTTACATGGGGTGGGCACAGATACGCAGTATTTT.

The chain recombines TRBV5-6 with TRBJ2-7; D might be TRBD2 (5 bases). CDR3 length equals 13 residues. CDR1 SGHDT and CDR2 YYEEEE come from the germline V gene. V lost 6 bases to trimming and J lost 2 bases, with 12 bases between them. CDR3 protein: CASIRTGTYEQYF. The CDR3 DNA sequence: TGTGCCAGCATCAGGACGGGAACCTACGAGCAGTACTTC.

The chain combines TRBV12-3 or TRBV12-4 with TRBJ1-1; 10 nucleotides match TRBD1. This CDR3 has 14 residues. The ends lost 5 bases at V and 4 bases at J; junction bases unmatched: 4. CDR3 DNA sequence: TGTGCCAGCAGTCGGACAGGGGGGGGCACTGAAGCTTTCTTT. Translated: CASSRTGGGTEAFF.

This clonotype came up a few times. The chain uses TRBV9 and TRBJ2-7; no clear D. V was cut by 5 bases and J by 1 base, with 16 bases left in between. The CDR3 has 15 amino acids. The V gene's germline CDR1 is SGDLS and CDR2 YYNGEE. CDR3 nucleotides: TGTGCCAGCAGTGTTCTCCCGCAGGCGTCCTACGAGCAGTACTTC. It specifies CASSVLPQASYEQYF.

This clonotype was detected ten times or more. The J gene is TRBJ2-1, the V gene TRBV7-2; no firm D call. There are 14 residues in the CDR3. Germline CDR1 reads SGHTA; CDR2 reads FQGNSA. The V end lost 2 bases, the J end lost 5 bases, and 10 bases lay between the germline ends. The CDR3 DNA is TGTGCCAGCAGCTTACGATATTGGGACAATGAGCAGTTCTTC. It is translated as CASSLRYWDNEQFF.

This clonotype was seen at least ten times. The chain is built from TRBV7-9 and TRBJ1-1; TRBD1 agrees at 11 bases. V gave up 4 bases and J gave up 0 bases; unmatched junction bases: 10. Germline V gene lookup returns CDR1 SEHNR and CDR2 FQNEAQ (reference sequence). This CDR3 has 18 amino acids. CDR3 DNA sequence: TGTGCCAGCAGCTCCCGACCGGACAGGGGGCCTATGAACACTGAAGCTTTCTTT. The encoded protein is CASSSRPDRGPMNTEAFF.

CDR3 sequence reads: CASRNLLAYSYEQYF. CDR3 DNA: TGCGCCAGCAGGAACCTTTTGGCTTACTCCTACGAGCAGTACTTC. The chain uses TRBV5-1 and TRBJ2-7, with D unresolved. CDR1 SGHRS and CDR2 YFSETQ come from the germline V gene. The CDR3 loop spans 15 amino acids. V was pared by 5 bases and J by 0 bases, with 15 bases between.

CDR3 bases: TGTGCCAGCAGTGGCCCGGGACAGGGGGCTTACGAGCAGTACTTC. Translation: CASSGPGQGAYEQYF. The chain recombines TRBV28 with TRBJ2-7; 12 nucleotides agree with TRBD1. Germline V gene data show CDR1 as MDHEN and CDR2 as SYDVKM. The CDR3 is 15 residues long. The V segment lost 5 bases and the J segment 4 bases; nucleotides outside the gene matches: 6.

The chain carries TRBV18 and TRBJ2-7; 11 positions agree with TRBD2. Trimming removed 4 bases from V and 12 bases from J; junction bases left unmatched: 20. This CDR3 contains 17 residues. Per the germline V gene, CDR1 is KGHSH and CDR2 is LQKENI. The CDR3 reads CASSRRTSGQFVQGGYF. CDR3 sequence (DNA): TGTGCCAGCTCACGGCGGACTAGCGGGCAATTCGTCCAGGGCGGGTACTTC. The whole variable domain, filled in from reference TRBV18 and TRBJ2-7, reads NAGVMQNPRHLVRRRGQEARLRCSPMKGHSHVYWYRQLPEEGLKFMVYLQKENIIDESGMPKERFSAEFPKEGPSILRIQQVVRGDSAAYFCASSRRTSGQFVQGGYFGPGTRLTVT.

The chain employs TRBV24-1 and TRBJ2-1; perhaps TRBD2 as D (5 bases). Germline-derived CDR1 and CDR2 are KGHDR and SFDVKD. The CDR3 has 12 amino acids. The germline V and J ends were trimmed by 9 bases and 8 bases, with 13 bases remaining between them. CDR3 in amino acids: CATSPGNHEQFF. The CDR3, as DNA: TGTGCCACCTCCCCCGGGAACCATGAGCAGTTCTTC.

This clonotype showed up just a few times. CDR3 DNA sequence: TGTGCCAGCAGTTCCCGGGACTACCCCGGGGAGTTCTTC. Amino acids: CASSSRDYPGEFF. V usage is TRBV12-3 or TRBV12-4 and J usage is TRBJ2-1; 7 nucleotides line up with TRBD2. This CDR3 spans 13 amino acids. The V gene end was trimmed by 4 bases and the J gene end by 14 bases; junction bases not matched to a gene: 11.